The next 24 T cell receptor beta chains were all read from a single sample in a study of beta chain features in type 1 diabetes. Study-wide points: Within each of all four CD4+ subsets, Type 1 diabetes patients had TCRB CDR3s that were moderately but significantly shorter.

These TCRs' antigens remain unknown. What was sequenced were expressed TCRB transcripts, since all of the isolated RNA had been reverse transcribed. Clones were sequenced by immunoSEQ multiplex PCR, and TCRdb holds only the in-frame ones, with some missing. Seen here are a few hundred thousand clones, over 9.5% observed once, and the top ten hold around 0.0099%. The sequenced sample consisted of naive CD4+ T cells from blood. All receptors derive from a woman aged 18-30 years with type 1 diabetes.

Turning to this clone: The junction does not match germline at one end; this may be a read error. J is TRBJ2-7 and V is TRBV2; TRBD2 agrees at 10 bases. The CDR3 spans 14 residues. Germline loops: CDR1 SNHLY, CDR2 FYNNEI. The CDR3 coding sequence is TGTGCCAGCAGTCTAGGGACTAGCGCTTCCCCCGTGAACTTC. The encoded protein is CASSLGTSASPVNF. Full variable domain (outside the CDR3, taken from reference TRBV2 and TRBJ2-7): EPEVTQTPSHQVTQMGQEVILRCVPISNHLYFYWYRQILGQKVEFLVSFYNNEISEKSEIFDDQFSVERPDGSNFTLKIRSTKLEDSAMYFCASSLGTSASPVNFGPGTRLTVT.

This clone was seen only a few times. Different DNA sequences within this sample yield the same CDR3. V gene TRBV29-1 combines with J gene TRBJ2-7; 9 bases fit TRBD1. Unmatched junction bases numbered 2, after V lost 3 bases and J lost 2 bases. The CDR3 is 13 residues long. The germline V gene has CDR1 SQVTM and CDR2 ANQGSEA. CDR3 in DNA: TGCAGCGTTGACGGGACAGGGACCTACGAGCAGTACTTC. Protein: CSVDGTGTYEQYF.

The chain links TRBV7-8 to TRBJ1-5, with 7 bases fitting TRBD1. V was pared by 1 base and J by 4 bases, with 16 bases of the junction left unmatched. This CDR3 has 19 residues. From germline, CDR1 is SGHVS and CDR2 FQNEAQ. The CDR3 DNA reads TGTGCCAGCAGCTTAGTTTTTACGGCAGGGGGAGCCGGTAATCAGCCCCAGCATTTT. This sequence encodes CASSLVFTAGGAGNQPQHF.

The V and J genes are TRBV19 and TRBJ1-1; possibly TRBD1 for D (6 bases). V lost 7 bases, J lost 1 base, and 10 bases lay in between. CDR1 and CDR2 (germline): LNHDA, SQIVND (reference sequence). This CDR3 region has 13 residues. This CDR3 reads CASMDSQNTEAFF. The CDR3 DNA reads TGTGCCAGTATGGACAGCCAGAACACTGAAGCTTTCTTT.

The chain carries TRBV7-2 and TRBJ2-1, with D possibly being TRBD2 (5 bases). V was pared by 4 bases and J by 4 bases, with 8 bases between. Germline values: CDR1 SGHTA, CDR2 FQGNSA. The CDR3 extends over 13 amino acids. The DNA for the CDR3 is TGTGCCAGCAGCTCAACGGGATACAATGAGCAGTTCTTC. Encoded protein: CASSSTGYNEQFF. The full variable domain, its missing parts supplied by reference TRBV7-2 and TRBJ2-1, is GAGVSQSPSNKVTEKGKDVELRCDPISGHTALYWYRQSLGQGLEFLIYFQGNSAPDKSGLPSDRFSAERTGGSVSTLTIQRTQQEDSAVYLCASSSTGYNEQFFGPGTRLTVL.

This clone was observed a few times. This chain uses TRBV18 with TRBJ1-1, with 7 bases fitting TRBD1. Germline V gene lookup returns CDR1 KGHSH and CDR2 LQKENI. There are 15 residues in the CDR3. After removal of 2 bases from V and 7 bases from J, the junction contained 10 bases not matched to a gene. CDR3: CASSPISTGPFEAFF. Written as DNA, the CDR3 is TGTGCCAGCTCACCAATTTCGACAGGGCCATTTGAAGCTTTCTTT.

This clone turned up a few times. The V and J genes are TRBV7-2 and TRBJ1-5; TRBD1 might be the D (5 bases). From germline, CDR1 is SGHTA and CDR2 FQGNSA. This CDR3 has 16 amino acids. V dropped 0 bases and J dropped 2 bases, with 11 bases sitting between them. CDR3 DNA: TGTGCCAGCAGCTTAGCGCAGGGTTGGGGCAATCAGCCCCAGCATTTT. Translated: CASSLAQGWGNQPQHF. The full variable domain, in which reference TRBV7-2 and TRBJ1-5 provide the parts outside the CDR3, is GAGVSQSPSNKVTEKGKDVELRCDPISGHTALYWYRQSLGQGLEFLIYFQGNSAPDKSGLPSDRFSAERTGGSVSTLTIQRTQQEDSAVYLCASSLAQGWGNQPQHFGDGTRLSIL.

This clone has only a few counts. The chain uses TRBV30 and TRBJ1-1; weak D call: TRBD1 (6 bases). The germline gives CDR1 GTSNPN, CDR2 SVGIG (reference sequence). The CDR3 extends over 15 amino acids. The V end was cut by 1 base, the J end by 0 bases, with 12 bases between. CDR3 amino acids: CAWSALTGLNTEAFF. In DNA form, the CDR3 reads TGTGCCTGGAGTGCACTGACAGGATTGAACACTGAAGCTTTCTTT.

A few counts support this clone. This chain links TRBV2 with TRBJ2-5; 10 nucleotides agree with TRBD2. The CDR3 sequence is 16 residues long. J lost 4 bases, V lost 7 bases, and 12 bases had no gene match. Looked up from germline, CDR1 is SNHLY and CDR2 is FYNNEI. Written as DNA, the CDR3 is TGTGCCAGCAATGGACTCCGACTAGCGGGTGGAGAGACCCAGTACTTC. It translates to CASNGLRLAGGETQYF.

As DNA, the CDR3 is TGTGCCACCAGCAGAGGGGGGACTAGCGGGCCCTACGAGCAGTACTTC. It specifies CATSRGGTSGPYEQYF. The chain links TRBV15 to TRBJ2-7, with 12 bases that match TRBD2. This CDR3 is 16 amino acids long. Germline trimming cut 1 base from V and 2 bases from J; bases unmatched to any gene: 3. Germline CDR1 is LNHNV and CDR2 is YYDKDF (reference sequence). The variable domain in full, with the rest retrieved from reference TRBV15 and TRBJ2-7, is DAMVIQNPRYQVTQFGKPVTLSCSQTLNHNVMYWYQQKSSQAPKLLFHYYDKDFNNEADTPDNFQSRRPNTSFCFLDIRSPGLGDTAMYLCATSRGGTSGPYEQYFGPGTRLTVT.

The rearrangement joins TRBV5-1 to TRBJ2-7, with D possibly matching TRBD1 (5 bases). V lost 3 bases and J 4 bases, leaving 8 bases between the germline ends. This CDR3 region has 12 residues. The germline V gene encodes CDR1 SGHRS and CDR2 YFSETQ. The CDR3 loop reads CASSSDRYEQYF. The CDR3 DNA reads TGCGCCAGCAGCTCTGACAGATACGAGCAGTACTTC.

This clone was seen only a few times. The chain has TRBV5-1 and TRBJ1-6; TRBD1 is a possible D gene (6 bases). The CDR3 loop spans 16 amino acids. Trimming cost V 2 bases and J 8 bases, with 17 bases left between them. Germline CDR1 and CDR2: SGHRS and YFSETQ. The CDR3 nucleotides are TGCGCCAGCAGCTTAGATAACAGGGCGTCGGATTCACCCCTCCACTTT. Protein product: CASSLDNRASDSPLHF.

This clone was observed a handful of times. J is TRBJ1-1 and V is TRBV5-4; D call uncertain. This CDR3 has 13 amino acids. Germline V gene sequence: CDR1 SGHNT, CDR2 YYREEE (reference sequence). Trimming left V 0 bases short and J 7 bases short, with 10 bases between. The CDR3 DNA follows: TGTGCCAGCAGCTTGGTATCCGGGGTTGAAGCTTTCTTT. Residues: CASSLVSGVEAFF.

This chain joins TRBV4-1 and TRBJ1-4; 8 bases match TRBD1. CDR1 and CDR2 from the germline V gene are MGHRA and YSYEKL. Unmatched junction bases numbered 12, after V lost 2 bases and J lost 13 bases. The CDR3 extends over 15 amino acids. CDR3 protein: CASSQFNTGGRGLFF. CDR3 DNA sequence: TGCGCCAGCAGCCAATTCAACACAGGGGGAAGGGGACTGTTTTTT.

The chain carries TRBV9 and TRBJ2-7; no reliable D call. V gave up 2 bases and J gave up 1 base, with 7 bases separating them. Germline values: CDR1 SGDLS, CDR2 YYNGEE. This CDR3 is built from 13 residues. CDR3 bases: TGTGCCAGCAGCGTCGACACATCCTACGAGCAGTACTTC. Translated, it gives CASSVDTSYEQYF.

The chain combines TRBV5-4 with TRBJ2-5; D possibly corresponds to TRBD1 (6 bases). Trimming shortened V by 5 bases and J by 0 bases, and 8 bases separated the two germline ends. This CDR3 contains 13 residues. From germline, CDR1 is SGHNT and CDR2 YYREEE (reference sequence). DNA of the CDR3: TGTGCCAGCAGACAGGGAAACCAAGAGACCCAGTACTTC. Amino acid sequence: CASRQGNQETQYF.

The genes are TRBV5-6 and TRBJ1-6, with TRBD1 matching 7 bases. Trimming took 1 base from V and 10 from J; bases not matched to a gene: 8. Germline V CDR1 and CDR2: SGHDT, YYEEEE. The CDR3 length is 15 residues. The CDR3 region is CASSLPQGNLSPLHF. The CDR3, as DNA: TGTGCCAGCAGCTTGCCACAGGGGAACTTATCACCCCTCCACTTT.

V usage is TRBV25-1 and J usage is TRBJ2-4; tentative D call: TRBD1 (5 bases). Deletions cut 2 bases from V and 6 bases from J, with 5 bases between. Germline values: CDR1 MGHDK, CDR2 SYGVNS. The CDR3 covers 12 residues. The CDR3 here is CASSEQGNIQYF. The CDR3 bases are TGTGCCAGCAGTGAACAGGGAAACATTCAGTACTTC.

This clone was recorded once. V gene TRBV14 combines with J gene TRBJ2-5; 10 positions match TRBD1. The V gene's germline CDR1 is SGHDN and CDR2 FVKESK. The CDR3 is 16 amino acids. Trimming took 1 base from V and 5 from J; bases not matched to a gene: 7. CDR3 region: CASSQGWTGGSETQYF. CDR3 nucleotides: TGTGCCAGCAGCCAAGGCTGGACAGGGGGGTCGGAGACCCAGTACTTC.

This clone has more than one count but fewer than ten. The chain links TRBV5-1 to TRBJ1-1; TRBD1 is a possible D gene (6 bases). Germline V gives CDR1 SGHRS, CDR2 YFSETQ. The CDR3 runs 14 residues. V was clipped by 3 bases and J by 1 base, with 10 bases between them. This CDR3 is CASSWGQTNTEAFF. The CDR3 nucleotides are TGCGCCAGCAGCTGGGGACAAACGAACACTGAAGCTTTCTTT.

The chain links TRBV2 to TRBJ2-7; tentatively, D is TRBD2 (5 bases). V was clipped by 8 bases and J by 2 bases, with 13 bases between them. Germline V CDR1 and CDR2: SNHLY, FYNNEI. The CDR3 consists of 13 residues. Here the CDR3 DNA reads TGTGCCAGCCGGGTTGAGGGCCCCTACGAGCAGTACTTC. Translation gives CASRVEGPYEQYF.

This chain links TRBV11-2 with TRBJ2-5; D is perhaps TRBD2 (6 bases). The V end was cut by 4 bases, the J end by 4 bases, with 13 bases between. The CDR3 has 14 residues. Germline CDR1 is SGHAT and CDR2 is FQNNGV. The CDR3 sequence: CASSSRPRGETQYF. In DNA, the CDR3 is TGTGCCAGCAGCTCACGACCGCGGGGAGAGACCCAGTACTTC.

This clone appeared a few times. V is TRBV6-6 and J is TRBJ2-7, with a weak D call TRBD1 (6 bases). The CDR3 covers 14 residues. Trimming removed 5 bases at V and 0 bases at J, with 11 bases between. CDR1 is MNHNY and CDR2 is SVGAGI in the germline V gene (reference sequence). CDR3 DNA: TGTGCCAGCAGTGCACCACAGGGCTCCTACGAGCAGTACTTC. Amino acids: CASSAPQGSYEQYF.

This clone was counted between two and nine times. The V and J genes are TRBV7-2 and TRBJ2-7; TRBD1 matches 7 bases. CDR1 and CDR2 (germline): SGHTA, FQGNSA. This CDR3 contains 15 residues. V lost 5 bases, J lost 0 bases, and 7 bases stayed unmatched. CDR3 bases: TGTGCCAGCAGCCCGGGGACAGCCAGCTCCTACGAGCAGTACTTC. Translating gives CASSPGTASSYEQYF.